Each of the 16 T cell receptor beta chains below was sequenced from the same sample in a study of blood T cells in healthy people across ages. Then a second PCR, running about 7 to 11 cycles, was carried out with a sample-barcoded 5' primer and a J-beta primer mix. One entry per CDR3 protein, called by TCRdb with MiXCR from the 5' RACE reads. The sample lists 650,000 to 800,000 distinct CDR3 sequences; over 40% were seen once. What was sequenced was blood. The origin of the receptors is a woman older than 75 in good health.

The chain has TRBV6-2 or TRBV6-3 and TRBJ2-1, with 16 bases matching TRBD2. J lost 9 bases, V lost 7 bases, and 3 bases had no gene match. CDR3 size: 14 residues. Per the germline V gene, CDR1 is MNHEY and CDR2 is SVGEGT. The CDR3 DNA sequence: TGTGCCAGCAAGGGACTAGCGGGAGGGGGTGAGCAGTTCTTC. Translating gives CASKGLAGGGEQFF.

The chain employs TRBV7-9 and TRBJ1-2; D might be TRBD1 (5 bases). The CDR3 consists of 16 residues. Germline V lookup: CDR1 SEHNR, CDR2 FQNEAQ (reference sequence). Trimming pared 5 bases from V and 0 bases from J, leaving 16 bases between. The CDR3 DNA follows: TGTGCCAGCAGCGACAGACGTGGTGGAGCTAACTATGGCTACACCTTC. The encoded protein is CASSDRRGGANYGYTF.

This clonotype was found a few times. This chain connects TRBV30 to TRBJ1-4; D is perhaps TRBD1 (5 bases). The V and J ends lost 1 base and 4 bases respectively, with 10 bases between them. Germline V CDR1 and CDR2: GTSNPN, SVGIG (reference sequence). The CDR3 is made up of 14 amino acids. CDR3 DNA: TGTGCCTGGAGTGCCGACAGTCTTAATGAAAAACTGTTTTTT. Protein sequence: CAWSADSLNEKLFF.

This clonotype was seen many times. The rearrangement joins TRBV7-2 to TRBJ2-1, with 13 bases matching TRBD2. The CDR3 contains 17 residues. V dropped 5 bases and J dropped 1; count of bases not matched to a gene: 5. The germline gives CDR1 SGHTA, CDR2 FQGNSA. The CDR3 reads CASSPRLAGGSYNEQFF. DNA of the CDR3: TGTGCCAGCAGCCCCAGACTAGCGGGGGGTTCCTACAATGAGCAGTTCTTC. Looking up the rest from reference TRBV7-2 and TRBJ2-1 gives the full variable domain: GAGVSQSPSNKVTEKGKDVELRCDPISGHTALYWYRQSLGQGLEFLIYFQGNSAPDKSGLPSDRFSAERTGGSVSTLTIQRTQQEDSAVYLCASSPRLAGGSYNEQFFGPGTRLTVL.

The chain combines TRBV4-3 with TRBJ1-1; D is perhaps TRBD1 (5 bases). V shed 4 bases and J shed 5 bases, with 29 bases lying between them. In germline, CDR1 is LGHNA, CDR2 YSLEER. The CDR3 contains 19 residues. The CDR3: CASSPRAIPSMARGTEAFF. The CDR3, as DNA: TGCGCCAGCAGCCCCCGCGCGATCCCATCTATGGCCCGGGGGACTGAAGCTTTCTTT.

This clonotype has more than one count but fewer than ten. This could be a read error, since a much larger clone is one nucleotide away. The chain employs TRBV7-9 and TRBJ2-7; 10 nucleotides match TRBD2. The CDR3 has 15 residues. V trimming: 3 bases; J trimming: 7 bases; junction bases outside the gene matches: 9. The germline V gene has CDR1 SEHNR and CDR2 FQNEAQ (reference sequence). CDR3: CASSFGLAAYNEQYF. The CDR3 coding sequence is TGTGCCAGCAGCTTCGGACTAGCGGCATACAATGAGCAGTACTTC.

This sequence joins TRBV28 and TRBJ1-2; tentatively, D is TRBD1 (5 bases). This CDR3 comprises 13 residues. CDR1 is MDHEN, CDR2 SYDVKM, per germline. Trimming took 6 bases from V and 3 from J, leaving 11 bases between them. The CDR3 loop reads CASRPGLDYGYTF. CDR3 DNA sequence: TGTGCCAGCAGGCCAGGGCTAGACTATGGCTACACCTTC.

This clonotype was seen many times. The chain has TRBV5-6 and TRBJ1-2; D is perhaps TRBD1 (5 bases). This CDR3 comprises 12 residues. Germline CDR1 SGHDT, CDR2 YYEEEE. V was pared by 4 bases and J by 5 bases, with 9 bases between. In DNA form, the CDR3 reads TGTGCCAGCAGCGCGACAGCTTATGGCTACACCTTC. Amino acids: CASSATAYGYTF.

The chain uses TRBV7-6 and TRBJ2-5, with TRBD1 matching 9 bases. Germline V CDR1 and CDR2: SGHVS, FNYEAQ. The CDR3 has 17 amino acids. The J segment lost 4 bases and the V segment lost 5 bases, leaving 14 bases of the junction unmatched. The CDR3, as DNA: TGTGCCAGCAGCCCTTCCCCGGGACAGGGTCCTGGAGAGACCCAGTACTTC. Amino acids: CASSPSPGQGPGETQYF. Based on the CDR3 plus reference TRBV7-6 and TRBJ2-5, the full variable domain is GAGVSQSPRYKVTKRGQDVALRCDPISGHVSLYWYRQALGQGPEFLTYFNYEAQQDKSGLPNDRFSAERPEGSISTLTIQRTEQRDSAMYRCASSPSPGQGPGETQYFGPGTRLLVL.

This clonotype was seen many times. The rearrangement uses TRBV20-1 and TRBJ2-5; perhaps D is TRBD1 or TRBD2 (5 bases each). This CDR3 region has 14 residues. Trimming pared 0 bases from V and 7 bases from J, leaving 15 bases between. CDR1 is DFQATT and CDR2 is SNEGSKA in the germline V gene (reference sequence). The CDR3 loop reads CSARDSRDLRTQYF. In DNA form, the CDR3 reads TGCAGTGCTAGAGATTCAAGGGACCTAAGGACCCAGTACTTC.

The CDR3 region is CASRTGHGNIQYF. DNA of the CDR3: TGTGCCAGCAGGACAGGGCATGGAAACATTCAGTACTTC. The genes are TRBV2 and TRBJ2-4, with 7 bases that match TRBD1. Germline V gene sequence: CDR1 SNHLY, CDR2 FYNNEI. Trimming at V came to 6 bases and at J to 6 bases, leaving 5 bases not matched to a gene. The CDR3 length is 13 residues.

This clonotype was detected ten times or more. The chain is built from TRBV5-1 and TRBJ2-1; D possibly matches TRBD1 or TRBD2 (5 bases each). Trimming stripped 0 bases from V and 8 bases from J, with 15 bases between. The germline CDR1 and CDR2 sequences are SGHRS and YFSETQ. The CDR3 spans 15 residues. CDR3 loop: CASSLEGTPGHEQFF. As DNA, the CDR3 is TGCGCCAGCAGCTTGGAAGGGACCCCGGGACATGAGCAGTTCTTC.

This clonotype was found many times. This chain uses TRBV20-1 with TRBJ1-4; 9 bases are a match to TRBD1. The CDR3 contains 14 residues. V gave up 6 bases and J gave up 7 bases; unmatched junction bases: 9. Looked up from germline, CDR1 is DFQATT and CDR2 is SNEGSKA (reference sequence). CDR3 DNA sequence: TGCAGTGCCCCACCACAGGGGGCGCCTGAAAAACTGTTTTTT. Its translation: CSAPPQGAPEKLFF.

To note about this clonotype: This may come from a read error, since a much larger clone is one base off. This chain links TRBV5-1 with TRBJ1-5; D unclear. Germline V lookup: CDR1 SGHRS, CDR2 YFSETQ. The V gene lost 4 bases and the J gene lost 4 bases, with 9 bases spanning the gap. The CDR3 runs 13 residues. For the CDR3, the DNA is TGCGCCAGCAGCGTGGCAATTAATCAGCCCCAGCATTTT. It yields the protein CASSVAINQPQHF. Full variable domain (missing parts from reference TRBV5-1 and TRBJ1-5): KAGVTQTPRYLIKTRGQQVTLSCSPISGHRSVSWYQQTPGQGLQFLFEYFSETQRNKGNFPGRFSGRQFSNSRSEMNVSTLELGDSALYLCASSVAINQPQHFGDGTRLSIL.

The chain employs TRBV6-1 and TRBJ1-1; TRBD1 might be the D (5 bases). Trimming shortened V by 1 base and J by 7 bases, and 13 bases separated the two germline ends. Germline values: CDR1 MNHNS, CDR2 SASEGT. This CDR3 is built from 14 residues. The CDR3 sequence: CASSEGGGRYEAFF. In nucleotides, the CDR3 is TGTGCCAGCAGTGAAGGGGGCGGGAGATATGAAGCTTTCTTT.

There are many counts of this clonotype. This chain uses TRBV12-3 or TRBV12-4 with TRBJ1-4; possibly TRBD1 for D (5 bases). Deletions cut 3 bases from V and 8 bases from J, with 16 bases between. The length of the CDR3 is 15 residues. The CDR3, as DNA: TGTGCCAGCAGTTTGTCGGGACGGTCGGAAGAAAAACTGTTTTTT. This gives the protein CASSLSGRSEEKLFF.